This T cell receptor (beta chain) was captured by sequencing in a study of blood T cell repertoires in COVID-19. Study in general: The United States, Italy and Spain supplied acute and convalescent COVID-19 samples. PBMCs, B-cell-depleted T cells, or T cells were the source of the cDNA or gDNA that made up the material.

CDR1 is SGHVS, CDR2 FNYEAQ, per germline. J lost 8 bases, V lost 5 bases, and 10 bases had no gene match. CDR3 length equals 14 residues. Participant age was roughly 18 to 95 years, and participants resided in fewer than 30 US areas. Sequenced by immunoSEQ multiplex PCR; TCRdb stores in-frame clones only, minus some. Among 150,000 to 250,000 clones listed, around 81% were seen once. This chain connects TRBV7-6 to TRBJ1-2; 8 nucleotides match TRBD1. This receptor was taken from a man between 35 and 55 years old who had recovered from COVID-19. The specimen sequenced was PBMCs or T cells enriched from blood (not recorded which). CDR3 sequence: CASSARTGPRGYTF. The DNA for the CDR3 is TGTGCCAGCAGCGCAAGGACAGGGCCGAGGGGCTACACCTTC.